This TCR beta chain emerged from a study of T cell responses to AZD1222 COVID-19 vaccine. Study-wide points: Without day 14 samples, only post-peak T cell repertoires were studied. Regions 160-218 and 743-854 dominated among vaccine-associated CD4 TCRs spanning spike. AZD1222 recipients seropositive at baseline numbered only 5 to 7. White British ancestry dominated among donors, who included more females, and clonal diversity was possibly underestimated.

Points on this clone: Its cognate antigen is unknown.

Trimming removed 2 bases from V and 6 bases from J, with 13 bases in between. The CDR3 is 15 residues long. The germline CDR1 and CDR2 sequences are LNHNV and YYDKDF (reference sequence). Sequencing was performed with immunoSEQ multiplex PCR; in TCRdb, only in-frame clones are kept and a portion is missing. Of 65,000 to 95,000 clones detected, around 84% appear once; the ten largest clones hold 13%. The sequence was obtained from an adult in good health. The rearrangement links TRBV15 to TRBJ2-2; D gene uncertain. The source material was peripheral blood, sampled on day 0 of AZD1222 vaccination. The CDR3 DNA sequence: TGTGCCACCAGCAGACTCCCCCGTGCAGCCGGGGAGCTGTTTTTT. This codes for CATSRLPRAAGELFF.